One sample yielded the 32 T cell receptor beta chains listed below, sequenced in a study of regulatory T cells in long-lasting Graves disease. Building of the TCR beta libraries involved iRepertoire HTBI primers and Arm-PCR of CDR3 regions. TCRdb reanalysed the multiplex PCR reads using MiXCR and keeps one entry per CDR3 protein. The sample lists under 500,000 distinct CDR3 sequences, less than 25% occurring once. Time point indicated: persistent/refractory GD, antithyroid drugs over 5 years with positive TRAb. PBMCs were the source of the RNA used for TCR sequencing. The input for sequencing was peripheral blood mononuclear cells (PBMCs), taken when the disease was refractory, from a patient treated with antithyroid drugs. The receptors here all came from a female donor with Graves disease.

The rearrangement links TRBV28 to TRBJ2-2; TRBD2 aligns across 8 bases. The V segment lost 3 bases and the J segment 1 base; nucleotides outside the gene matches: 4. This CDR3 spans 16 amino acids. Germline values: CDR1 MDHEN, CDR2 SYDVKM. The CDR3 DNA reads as TGTGCCAGCAGTTTCCCGGGACTAGTGAACACCGGGGAGCTGTTTTTT. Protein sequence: CASSFPGLVNTGELFF.

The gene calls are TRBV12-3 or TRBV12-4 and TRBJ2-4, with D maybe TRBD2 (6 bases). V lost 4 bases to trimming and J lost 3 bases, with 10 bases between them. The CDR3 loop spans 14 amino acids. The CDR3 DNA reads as TGTGCCAGCAGTTCGGGAGATGGCAAAAACATTCAGTACTTC. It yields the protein CASSSGDGKNIQYF.

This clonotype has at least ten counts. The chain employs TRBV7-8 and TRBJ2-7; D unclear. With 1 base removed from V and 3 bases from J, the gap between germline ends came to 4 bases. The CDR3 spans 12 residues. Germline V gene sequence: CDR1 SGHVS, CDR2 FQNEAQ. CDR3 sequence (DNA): TGTGCCAGCAGCTTAGTAAACTACGAGCAGTACTTC. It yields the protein CASSLVNYEQYF. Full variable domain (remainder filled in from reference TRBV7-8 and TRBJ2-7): GAGVSQSPRYKVAKRGQDVALRCDPISGHVSLFWYQQALGQGPEFLTYFQNEAQLDKSGLPSDRFFAERPEGSVSTLKIQRTQQEDSAVYLCASSLVNYEQYFGPGTRLTVT.

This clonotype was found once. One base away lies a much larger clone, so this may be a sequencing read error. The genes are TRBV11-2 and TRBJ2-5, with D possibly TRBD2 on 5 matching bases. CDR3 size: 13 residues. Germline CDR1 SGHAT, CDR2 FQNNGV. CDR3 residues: CVSSTGIQETQYF. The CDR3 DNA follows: TGTGTCAGCTCCACGGGGATCCAAGAGACCCAGTACTTC. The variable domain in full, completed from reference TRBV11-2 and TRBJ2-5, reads EAGVAQSPRYKIIEKRQSVAFWCNPISGHATLYWYQQILGQGPKLLIQFQNNGVVDDSQLPKDRFSAERLKGVDSTLKIQPAKLEDSAVYLCVSSTGIQETQYFGPGTRLLVL.

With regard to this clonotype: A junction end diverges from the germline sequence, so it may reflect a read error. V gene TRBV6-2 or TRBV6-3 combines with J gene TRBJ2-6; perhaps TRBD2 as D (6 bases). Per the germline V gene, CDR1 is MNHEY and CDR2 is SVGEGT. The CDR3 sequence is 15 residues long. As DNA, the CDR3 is TGTGCCAGCAGTTATGGAGGGTCTGGGGCCAACGCCCTGACTTTC. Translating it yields CASSYGGSGANALTF.

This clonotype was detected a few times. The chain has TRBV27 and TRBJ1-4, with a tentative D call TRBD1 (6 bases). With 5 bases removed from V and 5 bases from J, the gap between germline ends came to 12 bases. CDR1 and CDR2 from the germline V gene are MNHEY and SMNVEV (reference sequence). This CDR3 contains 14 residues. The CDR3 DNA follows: TGTGCCAGCAGTCATCGGGACACGAATGAAAAACTGTTTTTT. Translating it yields CASSHRDTNEKLFF. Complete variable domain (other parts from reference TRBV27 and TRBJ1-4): EAQVTQNPRYLITVTGKKLTVTCSQNMNHEYMSWYRQDPGLGLRQIYYSMNVEVTDKGDVPEGYKVSRKEKRNFPLILESPSPNQTSLYFCASSHRDTNEKLFFGSGTQLSVL.

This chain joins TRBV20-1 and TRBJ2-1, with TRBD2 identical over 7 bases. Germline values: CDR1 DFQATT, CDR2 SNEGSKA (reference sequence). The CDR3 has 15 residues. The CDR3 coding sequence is TGCACCACCAAAAGGCTCGGACTAGCCTACAATGAGCAGTTCTTC. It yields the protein CTTKRLGLAYNEQFF.

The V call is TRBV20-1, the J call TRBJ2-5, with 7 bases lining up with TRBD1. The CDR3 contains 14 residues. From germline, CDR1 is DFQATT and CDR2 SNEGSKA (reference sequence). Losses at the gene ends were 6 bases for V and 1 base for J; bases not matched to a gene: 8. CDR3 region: CSAIPQGTQETQYF. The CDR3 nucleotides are TGCAGTGCCATCCCACAGGGGACCCAAGAGACCCAGTACTTC.

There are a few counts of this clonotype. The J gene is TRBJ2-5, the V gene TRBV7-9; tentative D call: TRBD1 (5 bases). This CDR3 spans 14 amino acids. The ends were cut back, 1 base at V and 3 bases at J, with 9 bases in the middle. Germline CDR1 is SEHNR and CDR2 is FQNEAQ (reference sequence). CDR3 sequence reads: CASSLGQNEETQYF. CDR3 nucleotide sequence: TGTGCCAGCAGCTTAGGACAGAATGAAGAGACCCAGTACTTC.

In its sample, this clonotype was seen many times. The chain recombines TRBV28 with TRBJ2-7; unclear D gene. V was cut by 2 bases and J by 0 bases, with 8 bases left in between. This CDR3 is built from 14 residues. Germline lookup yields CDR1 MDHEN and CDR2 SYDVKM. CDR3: CASSLPVASYEQYF. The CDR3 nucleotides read TGTGCCAGCAGTTTACCAGTCGCCTCCTACGAGCAGTACTTC.

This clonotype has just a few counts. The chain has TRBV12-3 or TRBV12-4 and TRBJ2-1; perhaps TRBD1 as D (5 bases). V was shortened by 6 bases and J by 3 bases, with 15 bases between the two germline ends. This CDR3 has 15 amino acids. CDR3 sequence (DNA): TGTGCCAGCAGCTCCTTAGGTCAGGGCTACAATGAGCAGTTCTTC. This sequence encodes CASSSLGQGYNEQFF.

CDR3 in amino acids: CASSLWGGQGNQPQHF. The CDR3 DNA sequence: TGTGCCAGCAGTTTATGGGGGGGACAGGGTAATCAGCCCCAGCATTTT. The chain uses TRBV28 and TRBJ1-5; 9 bases map to TRBD1. Germline-derived CDR1 and CDR2 are MDHEN and SYDVKM. This CDR3 has 16 residues. V lost 0 bases to trimming and J lost 4 bases; unmatched junction nucleotides: 4.

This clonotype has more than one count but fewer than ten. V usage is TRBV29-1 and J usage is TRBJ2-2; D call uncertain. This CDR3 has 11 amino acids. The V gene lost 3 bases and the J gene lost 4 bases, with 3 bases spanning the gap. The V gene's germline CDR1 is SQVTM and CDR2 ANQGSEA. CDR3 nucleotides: TGCAGCGTTGATATCACCGGGGAGCTGTTTTTT. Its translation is CSVDITGELFF.

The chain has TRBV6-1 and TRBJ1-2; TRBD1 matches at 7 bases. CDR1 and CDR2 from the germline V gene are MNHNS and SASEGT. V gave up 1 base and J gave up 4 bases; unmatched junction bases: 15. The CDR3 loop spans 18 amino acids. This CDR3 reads CASSEVRGLVLGLYGYTF. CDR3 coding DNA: TGTGCCAGCAGTGAAGTTAGGGGGCTCGTCCTGGGCCTCTATGGCTACACCTTC.

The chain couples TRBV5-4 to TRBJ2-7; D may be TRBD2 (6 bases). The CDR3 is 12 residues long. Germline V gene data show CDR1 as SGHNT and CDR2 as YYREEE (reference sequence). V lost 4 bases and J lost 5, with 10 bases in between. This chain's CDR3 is CASSAGLHEQYF. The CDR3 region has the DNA TGTGCCAGCAGCGCGGGACTCCACGAGCAGTACTTC.

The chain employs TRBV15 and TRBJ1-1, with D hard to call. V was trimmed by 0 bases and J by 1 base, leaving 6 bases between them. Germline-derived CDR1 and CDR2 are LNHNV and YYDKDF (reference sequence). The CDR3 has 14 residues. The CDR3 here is CATSRDPANTEAFF. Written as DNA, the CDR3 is TGTGCCACCAGCAGAGATCCAGCGAACACTGAAGCTTTCTTT.

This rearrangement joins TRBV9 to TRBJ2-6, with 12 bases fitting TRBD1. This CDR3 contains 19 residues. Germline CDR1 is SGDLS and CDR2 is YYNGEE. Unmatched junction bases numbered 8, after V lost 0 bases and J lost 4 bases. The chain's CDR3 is CASSVVPGQGAAGANVLTF. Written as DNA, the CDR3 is TGTGCCAGCAGCGTAGTCCCGGGACAGGGGGCGGCGGGGGCCAACGTCCTGACTTTC.

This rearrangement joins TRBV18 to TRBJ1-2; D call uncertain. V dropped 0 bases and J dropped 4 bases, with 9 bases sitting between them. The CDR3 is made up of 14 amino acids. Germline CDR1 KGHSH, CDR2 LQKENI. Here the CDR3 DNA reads TGTGCCAGCTCACCACCGGGGTGGGCCTATGGCTACACCTTC. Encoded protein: CASSPPGWAYGYTF. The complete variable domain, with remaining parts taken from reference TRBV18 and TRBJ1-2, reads NAGVMQNPRHLVRRRGQEARLRCSPMKGHSHVYWYRQLPEEGLKFMVYLQKENIIDESGMPKERFSAEFPKEGPSILRIQQVVRGDSAAYFCASSPPGWAYGYTFGSGTRLTVV.

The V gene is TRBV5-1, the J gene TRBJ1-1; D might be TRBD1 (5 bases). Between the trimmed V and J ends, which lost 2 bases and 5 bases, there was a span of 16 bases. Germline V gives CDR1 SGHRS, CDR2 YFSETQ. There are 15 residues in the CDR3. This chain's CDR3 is CASSFGGTRGTEAFF. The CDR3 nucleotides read TGCGCCAGCAGCTTCGGGGGGACCCGAGGGACTGAAGCTTTCTTT.

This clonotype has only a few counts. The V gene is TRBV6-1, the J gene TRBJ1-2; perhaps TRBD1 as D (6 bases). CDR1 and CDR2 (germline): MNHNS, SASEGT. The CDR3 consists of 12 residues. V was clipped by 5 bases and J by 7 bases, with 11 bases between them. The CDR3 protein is CASSTGRGGYTF. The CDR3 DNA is TGTGCCAGCAGTACAGGGCGCGGTGGCTACACCTTC.

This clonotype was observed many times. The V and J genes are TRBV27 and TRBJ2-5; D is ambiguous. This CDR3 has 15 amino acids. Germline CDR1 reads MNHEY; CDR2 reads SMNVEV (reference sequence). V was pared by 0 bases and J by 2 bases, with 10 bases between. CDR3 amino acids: CASSLSILVQETQYF. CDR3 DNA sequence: TGTGCCAGCAGTTTATCGATCCTAGTACAAGAGACCCAGTACTTC.

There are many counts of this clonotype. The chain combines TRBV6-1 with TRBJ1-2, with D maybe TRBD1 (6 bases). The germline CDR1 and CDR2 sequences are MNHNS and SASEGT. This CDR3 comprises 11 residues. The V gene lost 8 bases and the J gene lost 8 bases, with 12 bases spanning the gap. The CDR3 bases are TGTGCCAGCGCGGCAGGGGACGGCTACACCTTC. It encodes CASAAGDGYTF.

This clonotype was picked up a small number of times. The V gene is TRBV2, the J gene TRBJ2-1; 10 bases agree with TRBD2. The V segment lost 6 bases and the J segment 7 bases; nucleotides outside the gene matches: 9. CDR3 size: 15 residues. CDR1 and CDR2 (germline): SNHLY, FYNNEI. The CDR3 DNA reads TGTGCCAGCAGCACGGCTAGCGGGAGTAGAAATGAGCAGTTCTTC. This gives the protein CASSTASGSRNEQFF.

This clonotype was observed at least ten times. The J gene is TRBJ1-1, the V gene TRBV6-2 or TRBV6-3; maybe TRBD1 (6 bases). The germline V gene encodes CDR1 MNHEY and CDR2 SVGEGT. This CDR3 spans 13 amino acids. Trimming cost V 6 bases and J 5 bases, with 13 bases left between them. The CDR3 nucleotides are TGTGCCAGCAGCTACGACAGGCGGACTGAAGCTTTCTTT. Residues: CASSYDRRTEAFF.

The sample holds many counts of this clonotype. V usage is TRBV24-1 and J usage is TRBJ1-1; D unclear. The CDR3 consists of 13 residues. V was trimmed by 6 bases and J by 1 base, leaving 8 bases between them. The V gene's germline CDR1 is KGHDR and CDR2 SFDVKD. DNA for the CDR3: TGTGCCACCAGTCCCGGCGCGAACACTGAAGCTTTCTTT. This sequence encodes CATSPGANTEAFF.

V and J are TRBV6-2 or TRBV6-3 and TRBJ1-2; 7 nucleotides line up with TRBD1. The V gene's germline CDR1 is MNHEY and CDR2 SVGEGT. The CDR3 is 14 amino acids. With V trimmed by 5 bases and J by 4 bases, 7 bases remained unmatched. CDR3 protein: CASSGGTAFYGYTF. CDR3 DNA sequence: TGTGCCAGCAGTGGAGGGACAGCCTTCTATGGCTACACCTTC.

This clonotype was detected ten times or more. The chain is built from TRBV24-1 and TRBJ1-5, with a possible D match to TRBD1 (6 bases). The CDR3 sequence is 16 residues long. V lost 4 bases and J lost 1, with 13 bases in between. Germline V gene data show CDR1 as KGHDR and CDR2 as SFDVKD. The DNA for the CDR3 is TGTGCCACCAGTGACCAAACAGGGTCAAGCAATCAGCCCCAGCATTTT. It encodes CATSDQTGSSNQPQHF.

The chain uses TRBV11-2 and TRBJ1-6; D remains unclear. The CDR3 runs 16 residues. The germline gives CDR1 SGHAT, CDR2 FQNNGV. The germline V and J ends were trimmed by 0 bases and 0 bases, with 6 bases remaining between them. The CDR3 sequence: CASSLDGSSYNSPLHF. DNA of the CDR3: TGTGCCAGCAGCTTAGATGGAAGCTCCTATAATTCACCCCTCCACTTT.

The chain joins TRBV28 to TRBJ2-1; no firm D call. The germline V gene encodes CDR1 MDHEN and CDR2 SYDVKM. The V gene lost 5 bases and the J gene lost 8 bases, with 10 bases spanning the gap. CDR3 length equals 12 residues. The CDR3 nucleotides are TGTGCCAGCAGTCCAGGATTCCATGAGCAGTTCTTC. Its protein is CASSPGFHEQFF. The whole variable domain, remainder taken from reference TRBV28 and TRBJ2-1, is DVKVTQSSRYLVKRTGEKVFLECVQDMDHENMFWYRQDPGLGLRLIYFSYDVKMKEKGDIPEGYSVSREKKERFSLILESASTNQTSMYLCASSPGFHEQFFGPGTRLTVL.

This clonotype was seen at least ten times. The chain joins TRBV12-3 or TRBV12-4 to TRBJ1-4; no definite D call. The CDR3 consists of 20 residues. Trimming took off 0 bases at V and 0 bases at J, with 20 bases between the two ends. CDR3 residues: CASSLAFFIGRQATNEKLFF. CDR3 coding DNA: TGTGCCAGCAGTTTAGCGTTTTTTATCGGCAGACAAGCAACTAATGAAAAACTGTTTTTT.

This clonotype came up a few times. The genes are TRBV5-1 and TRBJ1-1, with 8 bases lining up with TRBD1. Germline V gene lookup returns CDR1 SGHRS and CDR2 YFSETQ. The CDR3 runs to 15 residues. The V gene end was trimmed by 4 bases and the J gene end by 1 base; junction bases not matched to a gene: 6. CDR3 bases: TGCGCCAGCAGCCCAGGACAGGGCAAGAACACTGAAGCTTTCTTT. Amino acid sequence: CASSPGQGKNTEAFF.

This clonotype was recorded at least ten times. Here the CDR3 DNA reads TGTGCCAGCAGCCAACTCGGTCAGCCCCAGCATTTT. It codes for CASSQLGQPQHF. The rearrangement links TRBV3-1 to TRBJ1-5, with no clear D. Germline V lookup: CDR1 LGHDT, CDR2 YNNKEL (reference sequence). Trimming removed 2 bases at V and 6 bases at J, with 5 bases between. The CDR3 covers 12 residues.